This T cell receptor beta chain appears in the sequencing data of a study of long-term antiretroviral therapy in people with HIV. Survey level was the resolution at which the v3.0 immunoSEQ assay ran. Sequencing used immunoSEQ multiplex PCR; TCRdb keeps in-frame clones, though not all of them. The sample gives fewer than 40,000 clones, 86% of which show up once; almost 4% is in the top ten. Trimming removed 6 bases from V and 0 bases from J, with 17 bases in between. The germline V gene encodes CDR1 LGHNA and CDR2 YSLEER. This CDR3 region has 16 residues. The J gene is TRBJ2-5, the V gene TRBV4-3; D possibly corresponds to TRBD2 (5 bases). The material sequenced was unsorted PBMCs, taken just before starting antiretroviral therapy. The clonotype was recovered from a young woman with HIV. The CDR3 reads CASSRMDFAYQETQYF. The CDR3 nucleotides are TGCGCCAGCAGTCGAATGGACTTCGCGTACCAAGAGACCCAGTACTTC.